This T cell receptor (beta chain) was recorded in a study of T cell clonality in common variable immunodeficiency. About this clone itself: No antigen is known for it. The read halts 3 residues ahead of the CDR3 end, with the missing end drawn from the germline J gene.

The CDR3 loop spans 16 amino acids. Trimming removed 5 bases from V and 5 bases from J; junction bases left unmatched: 12. Germline V lookup: CDR1 PRHDT, CDR2 FYEKMQ (reference sequence). Study results and limitations: Reportedly, TCR beta sequences from common variable immunodeficiency showed fewer deletions and N-nucleotide insertions.

Replacement immunoglobulin had been given to every CVID subject for at least one year. Blood came from CVID subjects not ill and not taking immunomodulatory or immunosuppressive medication. Equal genomic DNA amounts from CVID and control samples were sequenced. Produced via immunoSEQ multiplex PCR; TCRdb's table is partial and in-frame only. Reported are approximately 29,000 clones, none seen only once; the ten largest carry around 3.1%. The TCR originated in a human donor with common variable immunodeficiency. Sequencing input: peripheral blood mononuclear cells. The V call is TRBV13, the J call TRBJ2-5; 9 bases agree with TRBD2. The CDR3 loop reads CASSRGGAGGWETQYF. The sequenced CDR3 bases are TGTGCCAGCAGCCGTGGAGGAGCGGGGGGTTGGGAGACC.